Listed below are T cell receptor beta chains from one sample, sequenced in a study of radiotherapy plus CTLA-4 blockade in lung cancer. TCRdb keeps only in-frame clones here, not all; method: immunoSEQ multiplex PCR. The sample yields 35,000 to 40,000 clones, 75% to 90% seen once. Sequencing used peripheral blood, obtained from a patient treated with radiotherapy plus ipilimumab. These receptors all come from a human donor with non-small cell lung cancer who had stable disease on radiotherapy plus ipilimumab. Both conserved end residues are part of each CDR3. Each record gives: J gene, V gene, clone size, D gene, CDR3 DNA, CDR3 protein. D genes are given only for firm matches. A clone size is listed for some rows: how often the clone was seen (once, few, many), or a class if it is expanded.

TRBJ2-5	TRBV30	.	TRBD2	TGTGCCTGGAGGACTAGCGGGAGCGACGCGACCCAGTACTTC	CAWRTSGSDATQYF
TRBJ2-3	TRBV6-1	few	.	TGTGCCAGCAGTCAGGGGCTCCGCACAGATACGCAGTATTTT	CASSQGLRTDTQYF
TRBJ2-7	TRBV25-1	.	.	TGTGCCAGCAGTGGATCCCTTGGGAGCTCCTACGAGCAGTACTTC	CASSGSLGSSYEQYF
TRBJ2-7	TRBV10-3	few	.	TGTGCCATCAGTTTCACAGGGTTCGACGAGCAGTACTTC	CAISFTGFDEQYF
TRBJ2-6	TRBV27	.	TRBD2	TGTGCCAGCAGTTTAGCGGGAGGGGCTGGGGCCAACGTCCTGACTTTC	CASSLAGGAGANVLTF
TRBJ2-7	TRBV28	.	.	TGTGCCAGCAGTTCCCCGGACAGACCCTACGAGCAGTACTTC	CASSSPDRPYEQYF
TRBJ2-1	TRBV2	.	TRBD1	TGTGCCAGCAGTCCTAGGACAGGGGCGAGCTCCTACAATGAGCAGTTCTTC	CASSPRTGASSYNEQFF
TRBJ2-7	TRBV2	.	TRBD1	TGTGCCAGCAGTGGGACAGGACGCTCCTACGAGCAGTACTTC	CASSGTGRSYEQYF
TRBJ1-2	TRBV20-1	once	TRBD1	TGCAGTGCCAGGACAGGGGAAGGCTACACCTTC	CSARTGEGYTF
TRBJ2-7	TRBV30	.	.	TGTGCCTGGAGTCACGGGGACGAGCAGTACTTC	CAWSHGDEQYF
TRBJ2-1	TRBV9	once	TRBD1	TGTGCCAGCAGCGTAGGAGGGGGCCCCGGAATGGGGCAGTTCTTC	CASSVGGGPGMGQFF
TRBJ2-3	TRBV5-1	once	.	TGCGCCAGCAGCTTGGAGGCGGATTCAACGCAGTATTTT	CASSLEADSTQYF
TRBJ2-1	TRBV28	.	.	TGTGCCAGCAGAACGGGACGGGAGCGGTTAAATGAGCAGTTCTTC	CASRTGRERLNEQFF
TRBJ2-1	TRBV10-3	.	.	TGTGCCATCAGTGAGTCAGGGGGAGGGCTTTACAATGAGCAGTTCTTC	CAISESGGGLYNEQFF
TRBJ2-1	TRBV19	.	TRBD2	TGTGCCAGTAGTATACTAGCGGGAGTGGGGGAGCAGTTCTTC	CASSILAGVGEQFF
TRBJ2-7	TRBV28	.	.	TGTGCCACCACGGGGAGAAACGAGCAGTACTTC	CATTGRNEQYF
TRBJ2-7	TRBV18	.	TRBD1	TGTGCCAGCTCACCAGGAGACAGGGCGGCAGAAGCCTACGAGCAGTACTTC	CASSPGDRAAEAYEQYF
TRBJ1-3	TRBV27	.	.	TGTGCCAGCAGCCGAGCGCCCTCGAGCTCTGGAAACACCATATATTTT	CASSRAPSSSGNTIYF
TRBJ1-5	TRBV19	.	.	TGTGCCAGTGGTCAGGGTCCAAGCAATCAGCCCCAGCATTTT	CASGQGPSNQPQHF
TRBJ2-3	TRBV7-3	.	TRBD2	TGTGCCAGCAGCTCGACAGTATGGGAGGGAGATACGCAGTATTTT	CASSSTVWEGDTQYF
TRBJ2-2	TRBV2	few	.	TGTGCCAGCAGTGTAGGCGGCACCGGGGAGCTGTTTTTT	CASSVGGTGELFF
TRBJ1-6	TRBV6-1	.	.	TGTGCCAGCGGAGATGGAAGTTCACCCCTCCACTTT	CASGDGSSPLHF
TRBJ2-1	TRBV7-3	.	TRBD1	TGTGCCAGCAGCAGTTCCGGGACAGGCTCCTACAATGAGCAGTTCTTC	CASSSSGTGSYNEQFF
TRBJ2-5	TRBV19	.	TRBD2	TGTGCCAGTAGCCCAAGTCGGGGGAGGGAGGGACGAGAGACCCAGTACTTC	CASSPSRGREGRETQYF
TRBJ2-7	TRBV19	few	TRBD1	TGTGCCAGTAGTCCCGGACAGGGGGGCTACGAGCAGTACTTC	CASSPGQGGYEQYF
TRBJ2-3	TRBV30	few	TRBD2	TGTGCCTGGAGTGTACTCAGCGGGACCTACACAGATACGCAGTATTTT	CAWSVLSGTYTDTQYF
TRBJ1-1	TRBV5-4	.	.	TGTGCCAGCAGCTTGGCGCAGGCTAAGAACACTGAAGCTTTCTTT	CASSLAQAKNTEAFF
TRBJ1-5	TRBV28	.	.	TGTGCCAGCAGTTTACTCCGTTTTGACAGCGAAAATCAGCCCCAGCATTTT	CASSLLRFDSENQPQHF
TRBJ2-5	TRBV29-1	.	TRBD2	TGCAGCGTGGATAGCGGGAGGGCCGTGGAGACCCAGTACTTC	CSVDSGRAVETQYF
TRBJ1-3	TRBV5-1	.	.	TGCGCCAGCAGCTTGGACCCGGGGGACACCATATATTTT	CASSLDPGDTIYF
TRBJ1-5	TRBV28	.	TRBD1	TGTGCCAGCAGACTATCGAGGTGGGACAGGGGAGCAGAGCAGCCCCAGCATTTT	CASRLSRWDRGAEQPQHF
TRBJ2-3	TRBV19	.	.	TGTGCCAGTTTCCTAACAGGGACGGAGGATACGCAGTATTTT	CASFLTGTEDTQYF
TRBJ2-1	TRBV2	.	TRBD2	TGTGCCAGCCTAGCGGGTGTCAACAATGAGCAGTTCTTC	CASLAGVNNEQFF
TRBJ1-2	TRBV11-2	.	.	TGTGCCAGCAGCTTAGATCCCGAGGGTGGTAACTATGGCTACACCTTC	CASSLDPEGGNYGYTF
TRBJ2-7	TRBV5-7	once	TRBD2	TGTGCCAGCAGCTTGGGGATTGCTAGCGGGATATACTACGAGCAGTACTTC	CASSLGIASGIYYEQYF
TRBJ2-3	TRBV7-8	.	.	TGTGCCAGCAGTATAGGGGTTCGACGCACAGATACGCAGTATTTT	CASSIGVRRTDTQYF
TRBJ2-7	TRBV20-1	.	.	TGCAGTGCGCAAACAGGGTACGAGCAGTACTTC	CSAQTGYEQYF
TRBJ2-1	TRBV5-6	.	TRBD1	TGTGCCAGCAGCTTCAGGGACAGCACCTACAATGAGCAGTTCTTC	CASSFRDSTYNEQFF
TRBJ2-1	TRBV4-3	.	TRBD2	TGCGCCAGCAGCCCTGGGACTAGCGGGGGGGTTTCGGGTGAGCAGTTCTTC	CASSPGTSGGVSGEQFF
TRBJ1-2	TRBV27	.	TRBD1	TGTGCCAGCAGTGCTCGGCGGACAGGGGGCTCCTATGGCTACACCTTC	CASSARRTGGSYGYTF
TRBJ2-6	TRBV7-3	.	.	TGTGCCAGCTCGAGGGGGATCGGGGCCAACGTCCTGACTTTC	CASSRGIGANVLTF
TRBJ2-7	TRBV27	few	.	TGTGCCAGCAGTTTGATGGGGGCGTCGCACGAGCAGTACTTC	CASSLMGASHEQYF
TRBJ2-4	TRBV4-3	.	TRBD2	TGCGTCAGCAGCCAAACCTCTAGCGGCGTTAGCCCGCTAGCCAAAAACATTCAGTACTTC	CVSSQTSSGVSPLAKNIQYF
TRBJ2-1	TRBV7-9	.	.	TGTGCCAGCAGCCTCTCGACTAGTTTCAATGAGCAGTTCTTC	CASSLSTSFNEQFF
TRBJ1-4	TRBV5-4	.	TRBD1	TGTGCCAGCAGCCAAGACAGGGGGGGGGATGAAAAACTGTTTTTT	CASSQDRGGDEKLFF
TRBJ1-5	TRBV19	.	TRBD1	TGTGCCAGTAGTATATCTAACAGGGGGGCTTCACAGCCCCAGCATTTT	CASSISNRGASQPQHF
TRBJ2-1	TRBV6-4	.	.	TGTGCCAGCAGTGACACGGACAGTTACAATGAGCAGTTCTTC	CASSDTDSYNEQFF
TRBJ2-2	TRBV2	.	.	TGTGCCAGCAGTCTAGAGCACGGGGAGCTGTTTTTT	CASSLEHGELFF